This T cell receptor beta chain derives from a study of OX40 agonist ivuxolimab in advanced cancers. About the research overall: In this trial design, patients received ivuxolimab intravenously at 0.01 to 10 mg/kg every 2 weeks.

Patients were ineligible given autoimmune disease history or systemic immunosuppression. With 0 bases removed from V and 0 bases from J, the gap between germline ends came to 16 bases. From germline, CDR1 is SGHDT and CDR2 YYEEEE. The CDR3 is 18 amino acids. Profiled with immunoSEQ multiplex PCR; TCRdb holds only in-frame clones, not every one. The data show some 46,000 clones, roughly 94% seen once. The chain links TRBV5-6 to TRBJ2-1; D might be TRBD2 (6 bases). This receptor was taken from an adult with an advanced solid tumor such as melanoma, head and neck, liver or kidney cancer. Material: CD4+ or CD8+ T cells sorted from blood, obtained in a trial of the OX40 agonist ivuxolimab. CDR3 protein: CASSLGASGSFSYNEQFF. The CDR3 coding sequence is TGTGCCAGCAGCTTGGGGGCGAGCGGGTCTTTCTCCTACAATGAGCAGTTCTTC.